Listed here are 30 T cell receptor beta chains from one sample, sequenced in a study of graft-versus-host responses after intestinal transplantation. Sequencing used immunoSEQ multiplex PCR; TCRdb keeps in-frame clones, though not all of them. This sample has about 90,000 clones, with around 83% found just once. These receptors' targets are unknown. The sample consisted of unstimulated CD8+ T cells sorted from spleen or lymph node cells, taken before intestinal transplant. Receptor source: a human donor who received an intestinal transplant.

The chain has TRBV5-1 and TRBJ2-1; TRBD1 aligns across 7 bases. The CDR3 extends over 15 amino acids. CDR1 and CDR2 (germline): SGHRS, YFSETQ. J was trimmed by 0 bases and V by 2 bases; bases with no gene match: 2. CDR3 in amino acids: CASSLQGSSYNEQFF. DNA of the CDR3: TGCGCCAGCAGCTTACAGGGGAGCTCCTACAATGAGCAGTTCTTC.

This chain uses TRBV6-1 with TRBJ1-2, with D hard to call. CDR3 size: 12 residues. Germline assignment: CDR1 MNHNS and CDR2 SASEGT. V was cut by 2 bases and J by 1 base, with 2 bases left in between. CDR3: CASSEINYGYTF. CDR3 nucleotide sequence: TGTGCCAGCAGTGAAATTAACTATGGCTACACCTTC.

The V call is TRBV4-1, the J call TRBJ2-5; 8 bases are shared with TRBD2. Germline V gives CDR1 MGHRA, CDR2 YSYEKL. The CDR3 covers 15 residues. J was trimmed by 5 bases and V by 3 bases; bases with no gene match: 8. The CDR3 region is CASSQPAGEMETQYF. The CDR3 nucleotides are TGCGCCAGCAGCCAGCCAGCGGGGGAAATGGAGACCCAGTACTTC.

The rearrangement joins TRBV19 to TRBJ2-6; D remains unclear. V was shortened by 7 bases and J by 3 bases, with 4 bases between the two germline ends. Germline CDR1 LNHDA, CDR2 SQIVND (reference sequence). The CDR3 runs 12 residues. The DNA for the CDR3 is TGTGCCAGTATGGGTGGGGCCAACGTCCTGACTTTC. Protein sequence: CASMGGANVLTF.

This rearrangement joins TRBV4-1 to TRBJ1-1, with TRBD1 matching 7 bases. Germline loops: CDR1 MGHRA, CDR2 YSYEKL. Losses at the gene ends were 1 base for V and 0 bases for J; bases not matched to a gene: 8. This CDR3 has 17 residues. CDR3 DNA sequence: TGCGCCAGCAGCCAAGTTAAAGGGGGCAATTTGAACACTGAAGCTTTCTTT. This sequence encodes CASSQVKGGNLNTEAFF.

DNA for the CDR3: TGTGCCAGCAGTTTGGTCCCCAGCGGGCCTTACAATGAGCAGTTCTTC. It yields the protein CASSLVPSGPYNEQFF. J is TRBJ2-1 and V is TRBV28; TRBD2 is a possible D gene (6 bases). CDR3 length: 16 amino acids. Between the trimmed V and J ends, which lost 3 bases and 4 bases, there was a span of 16 bases. CDR1 MDHEN and CDR2 SYDVKM come from the germline V gene.

The rearrangement joins TRBV4-2 to TRBJ2-5, with 13 bases fitting TRBD2. The J call may be in error: the DNA end matches TRBJ2-7 better. This CDR3 is built from 15 residues. The germline V gene encodes CDR1 LGHNA and CDR2 YNFKEQ. The CDR3 DNA follows: TGTGCCAGCAGCCAAGAACTAGCGGGGGGGTACGAGCAGTACTTC. This codes for CASSQELAGGYEQYF.

The chain joins TRBV19 to TRBJ2-1; TRBD2 aligns across 14 bases. CDR1 and CDR2 from the germline V gene are LNHDA and SQIVND (reference sequence). The CDR3 totals 12 residues. The V gene end was trimmed by 6 bases and the J gene end by 15 bases; junction bases not matched to a gene: 4. DNA for the CDR3: TGTGCCAGTAGGGGACTAGCGGGGGACTTGTTCTTC. Its translation is CASRGLAGDLFF.

This chain links TRBV6-5 with TRBJ2-3; D uncertain. The CDR3 length is 14 residues. Germline lookup yields CDR1 MNHEY and CDR2 SVGAGI. V shed 6 bases and J shed 1 base, with 11 bases lying between them. CDR3 protein: CASSAEWGTDTQYF. In DNA, the CDR3 is TGTGCCAGCAGCGCTGAATGGGGCACAGATACGCAGTATTTT.

The genes are TRBV11-1 and TRBJ1-4, with D perhaps matching TRBD1 (6 bases). The length of the CDR3 is 17 residues. Between the trimmed V and J ends, which lost 5 bases and 0 bases, there was a span of 16 bases. The V gene's germline CDR1 is SGHAT and CDR2 FQDESV (reference sequence). As DNA, the CDR3 is TGTGCCAGCAGCCGCCGACAGGTGCGGGCAACTAATGAAAAACTGTTTTTT. Translation: CASSRRQVRATNEKLFF.

The genes are TRBV7-9 and TRBJ2-3; D is unresolved. This CDR3 has 13 residues. The germline V gene has CDR1 SEHNR and CDR2 FQNEAQ (reference sequence). V gave up 5 bases and J gave up 0 bases, with 6 bases separating them. The CDR3, as DNA: TGTGCCAGCAGCACGACTAGCACAGATACGCAGTATTTT. Its protein is CASSTTSTDTQYF.

J is TRBJ2-3 and V is TRBV9, with 7 bases fitting TRBD2. The V segment lost 3 bases and the J segment 7 bases; nucleotides outside the gene matches: 20. Germline V gene data show CDR1 as SGDLS and CDR2 as YYNGEE. The CDR3 is made up of 18 amino acids. This CDR3 is CASSAEDLGLTTTYTQYF. The CDR3 nucleotides read TGTGCCAGCAGCGCCGAGGACCTGGGACTAACCACTACCTATACGCAGTATTTT.

This clone was observed a few times. The V and J genes are TRBV2 and TRBJ2-2, with D perhaps TRBD2 (6 bases). Trimming cost V 5 bases and J 7 bases, with 23 bases left between them. This CDR3 has 17 residues. CDR1 and CDR2 (germline): SNHLY, FYNNEI. CDR3 in DNA: TGTGCCAGCAGTCTCCTCGATCGGGGGAGCGGTGGCGGGGAGCTGTTTTTT. This gives the protein CASSLLDRGSGGGELFF.

This chain links TRBV5-6 with TRBJ2-1; 7 bases match TRBD1. The germline CDR1 and CDR2 sequences are SGHDT and YYEEEE. This CDR3 comprises 16 residues. Losses at the gene ends were 7 bases for V and 6 bases for J; bases not matched to a gene: 16. CDR3 nucleotides: TGTGCCAGCCAGGGGGTCGGGGAGACGACTACCAATGAGCAGTTCTTC. It specifies CASQGVGETTTNEQFF.

The V gene is TRBV27, the J gene TRBJ2-3, with 7 bases identical to TRBD2. CDR3 size: 15 residues. The germline CDR1 and CDR2 sequences are MNHEY and SMNVEV (reference sequence). The V gene end was trimmed by 6 bases and the J gene end by 2 bases; junction bases not matched to a gene: 8. CDR3 in DNA: TGTGCCAGCAGCCCCGGGACTACCACCACAGATACGCAGTATTTT. This translates into CASSPGTTTTDTQYF.

This rearrangement joins TRBV7-9 to TRBJ2-5; tentatively, D is TRBD2 (5 bases). CDR3 length: 17 residues. CDR1 and CDR2 from the germline V gene are SEHNR and FQNEAQ (reference sequence). V lost 0 bases, J lost 1 base, and 15 bases lay in between. Here the CDR3 DNA reads TGTGCCAGCAGCTTAGCCTGGACGGAGGAAACCCAAGAGACCCAGTACTTC. Its protein product is CASSLAWTEETQETQYF.

The chain couples TRBV11-2 to TRBJ2-7; 9 nucleotides line up with TRBD2. The CDR3 is 17 residues long. Trimming cost V 4 bases and J 7 bases; bases outside gene matches: 17. The germline V gene has CDR1 SGHAT and CDR2 FQNNGV. The CDR3 sequence is CASSSHLGVAGVREQYF. CDR3 bases: TGTGCCAGCAGCTCCCACTTGGGGGTAGCGGGAGTTAGGGAGCAGTACTTC.

V and J are TRBV14 and TRBJ1-1; D unclear. Germline values: CDR1 SGHDN, CDR2 FVKESK. The V end was cut by 2 bases, the J end by 8 bases, with 9 bases between. The CDR3 extends over 12 amino acids. For the CDR3, the DNA is TGTGCCAGCAGCCAATCGGAGGCCGAAGCTTTCTTT. It specifies CASSQSEAEAFF.

The V gene is TRBV5-1, the J gene TRBJ1-2; tentatively, D is TRBD1 (6 bases). Germline V gives CDR1 SGHRS, CDR2 YFSETQ. This CDR3 contains 13 residues. The germline V and J ends were trimmed by 4 bases and 7 bases, with 14 bases remaining between them. CDR3 amino acids: CASSHLYRVGYTF. The CDR3 coding sequence is TGCGCCAGCAGCCACTTATACAGGGTTGGCTACACCTTC.

The J gene is TRBJ2-7, the V gene TRBV11-2; D perhaps matches TRBD1 (5 bases). V lost 4 bases, J lost 0 bases, and 13 bases lay in between. The CDR3 runs 15 residues. The germline gives CDR1 SGHAT, CDR2 FQNNGV. CDR3 DNA: TGTGCCAGCAGCTCAACATCGCAGGGCTCCTACGAGCAGTACTTC. Protein product: CASSSTSQGSYEQYF.

The gene calls are TRBV4-2 and TRBJ2-7; 13 nucleotides agree with TRBD2. Germline V gives CDR1 LGHNA, CDR2 YNFKEQ. V lost 1 base and J lost 6; bases outside the gene matches: 0. This CDR3 spans 14 amino acids. CDR3 DNA: TGTGCCAGCAGCCAAGGGACTAGCGGGAGCGAGCAGTACTTC. The encoded protein is CASSQGTSGSEQYF.

This chain joins TRBV7-6 and TRBJ2-7; 10 nucleotides agree with TRBD2. Unmatched junction bases numbered 7, after V lost 5 bases and J lost 3 bases. The CDR3 is 15 amino acids. Germline V lookup: CDR1 SGHVS, CDR2 FNYEAQ. CDR3 sequence (DNA): TGTGCCAGCAGCCCGGGGACTAGCGACTACTACGAGCAGTACTTC. Its protein is CASSPGTSDYYEQYF.

There are a few counts of this clone. This sample also contains other DNA sequences that code for the same CDR3. The CDR3, as DNA: TGTGCCAGTAGTATAATTTACGACGGAGGCTACGAGCAGTACTTC. It translates to CASSIIYDGGYEQYF. The chain combines TRBV19 with TRBJ2-7, with D perhaps matching TRBD2 (5 bases). The germline V gene has CDR1 LNHDA and CDR2 SQIVND (reference sequence). This CDR3 is built from 15 residues. V was shortened by 2 bases and J by 3 bases, with 14 bases between the two germline ends.

As for this clone: Within the sample, other DNA sequences also encode this same CDR3. The chain uses TRBV6-5 and TRBJ2-3; no definite D call. The CDR3 is 16 amino acids. V was pared by 0 bases and J by 2 bases, with 12 bases between. In germline, CDR1 is MNHEY, CDR2 SVGAGI. In DNA, the CDR3 is TGTGCCAGCAGTTACTCGACGGGCAGCTCCACAGATACGCAGTATTTT. As protein: CASSYSTGSSTDTQYF.

The rearrangement links TRBV5-6 to TRBJ2-5; 9 nucleotides agree with TRBD1. This CDR3 spans 14 amino acids. Germline V gives CDR1 SGHDT, CDR2 YYEEEE. With V trimmed by 1 base and J by 4 bases, 2 bases remained unmatched. The CDR3 reads CASSLTGGGETQYF. CDR3 nucleotide sequence: TGTGCCAGCAGCTTGACAGGGGGCGGAGAGACCCAGTACTTC.

The chain uses TRBV6-5 and TRBJ1-1; perhaps TRBD1 as D (5 bases). The V and J ends lost 7 bases and 8 bases respectively, with 20 bases between them. The CDR3 is 14 residues long. Germline loops: CDR1 MNHEY, CDR2 SVGAGI. The CDR3 DNA reads as TGTGCCAGCAATGAACCCCCCGGGGACGGGGAAGCTTTCTTT. Translated: CASNEPPGDGEAFF.

This clone was observed once. This chain uses TRBV28 with TRBJ2-1; no clear D gene. The CDR3 loop spans 14 amino acids. Trimming took off 2 bases at V and 2 bases at J, with 7 bases between the two ends. CDR1 is MDHEN and CDR2 is SYDVKM in the germline V gene. This CDR3 reads CASSLIRTYNEQFF. The CDR3 nucleotides are TGTGCCAGCAGTTTAATCAGAACCTACAATGAGCAGTTCTTC.

J is TRBJ1-5 and V is TRBV2, with 8 bases matching TRBD1. Looked up from germline, CDR1 is SNHLY and CDR2 is FYNNEI. CDR3 size: 14 residues. Unmatched junction bases numbered 7, after V lost 8 bases and J lost 4 bases. CDR3 coding DNA: TGTGCCAGCGCTGGGACAGGCATGAATCAGCCCCAGCATTTT. This encodes CASAGTGMNQPQHF.

This chain connects TRBV7-9 to TRBJ1-4; 9 bases are a match to TRBD1. Germline V lookup: CDR1 SEHNR, CDR2 FQNEAQ (reference sequence). Trimming removed 6 bases from V and 8 bases from J; junction bases left unmatched: 10. CDR3 size: 15 residues. CDR3 sequence: CASSHSRTGAEKLFF. In DNA, the CDR3 is TGTGCCAGCAGTCATAGCCGGACAGGGGCAGAAAAACTGTTTTTT.

The chain links TRBV6-6 to TRBJ2-7; D is ambiguous. With 5 bases removed from V and 5 bases from J, the gap between germline ends came to 13 bases. CDR1 MNHNY and CDR2 SVGAGI come from the germline V gene (reference sequence). This CDR3 region has 13 residues. DNA of the CDR3: TGTGCCAGCAGTACCCTTTGGTTCAACGAGCAGTACTTC. As protein: CASSTLWFNEQYF.